Below are 7 T cell receptor beta chains sequenced from a single sample in a study of CD8+ T cells in alopecia areata. Isolated RNA was reverse transcribed into cDNA used as the sequencing template. The repertoire was sequenced with immunoSEQ multiplex PCR; TCRdb's copy has only in-frame clones and lacks some. Of about 110,000 clones in the sample, less than 70% are singletons; the top ten hold approximately 3.6%. The treatment was: oral pan-JAK inhibitor, 5-10 mg twice daily. Here the sequenced sample was CD4+ T cells sorted from blood, taken at week 24, from a patient treated with tofacitinib. The receptors come from a human donor with alopecia areata.

This chain links TRBV7-2 with TRBJ1-6; D may be TRBD1 (6 bases). V was trimmed by 6 bases and J by 9 bases, leaving 21 bases between them. The CDR3 sequence is 16 residues long. Germline V CDR1 and CDR2: SGHTA, FQGNSA. CDR3 DNA sequence: TGTGCCAGCAGTACTCTGTTCGGGGACATAGGTTCACCCCTCCACTTT. Protein: CASSTLFGDIGSPLHF.

J is TRBJ1-2 and V is TRBV27, with D hard to call. Germline values: CDR1 MNHEY, CDR2 SMNVEV (reference sequence). V was cut by 5 bases and J by 4 bases, with 17 bases left in between. This CDR3 comprises 15 residues. The CDR3 DNA follows: TGTGCCAGCAGTATAACCCCCGACGGTCGCTATGGCTACACCTTC. The encoded protein is CASSITPDGRYGYTF.

The chain recombines TRBV18 with TRBJ2-7; D is tentatively TRBD1 or TRBD2 (5 bases each). Germline assignment: CDR1 KGHSH and CDR2 LQKENI. The CDR3 loop spans 14 amino acids. V was clipped by 3 bases and J by 1 base, with 10 bases between them. The CDR3 sequence: CASSPGTVSYEQYF. The CDR3 nucleotides are TGTGCCAGCTCACCGGGGACGGTATCCTACGAGCAGTACTTC.

This rearrangement joins TRBV29-1 to TRBJ1-1; D is perhaps TRBD1 (5 bases). The CDR3 has 13 amino acids. Germline values: CDR1 SQVTM, CDR2 ANQGSEA. V was shortened by 5 bases and J by 4 bases, with 14 bases between the two germline ends. CDR3 sequence reads: CSVRPGTGTEAFF. In nucleotides, the CDR3 is TGCAGCGTTCGGCCAGGGACTGGCACTGAAGCTTTCTTT.

This rearrangement joins TRBV25-1 to TRBJ1-5; perhaps TRBD1 as D (5 bases). Germline CDR1 and CDR2: MGHDK and SYGVNS. The CDR3 covers 14 residues. Trimming removed 2 bases at V and 5 bases at J, with 10 bases between. CDR3 DNA: TGTGCCAGCAGTGAACGAGGGGTCCATCAGCCCCAGCATTTT. Protein: CASSERGVHQPQHF. Combining the CDR3 with reference TRBV25-1 and TRBJ1-5 gives the whole variable domain EADIYQTPRYLVIGTGKKITLECSQTMGHDKMYWYQQDPGMELHLIHYSYGVNSTEKGDLSSESTVSRIRTEHFPLTLESARPSHTSQYLCASSERGVHQPQHFGDGTRLSIL.

This clone has just a few counts. The chain recombines TRBV7-9 with TRBJ2-6; D is perhaps TRBD2 (5 bases). V was pared by 5 bases and J by 2 bases, with 7 bases between. This CDR3 is built from 14 residues. Germline CDR1 reads SEHNR; CDR2 reads FQNEAQ (reference sequence). The CDR3 here is CASSGLTGANVLTF. For the CDR3, the DNA is TGTGCCAGCAGCGGACTTACTGGGGCCAACGTCCTGACTTTC. Full variable domain (outside the CDR3, taken from reference TRBV7-9 and TRBJ2-6): DTGVSQNPRHKITKRGQNVTFRCDPISEHNRLYWYRQTLGQGPEFLTYFQNEAQLEKSRLLSDRFSAERPKGSFSTLEIQRTEQGDSAMYLCASSGLTGANVLTFGAGSRLTVL.

The chain couples TRBV6-5 to TRBJ2-3, with TRBD2 identical over 8 bases. The CDR3 consists of 13 residues. Germline V gene lookup returns CDR1 MNHEY and CDR2 SVGAGI. J was trimmed by 3 bases and V by 6 bases; bases with no gene match: 2. DNA for the CDR3: TGTGCCAGCAGGACTAGCGAGACAGATACGCAGTATTTT. Translation: CASRTSETDTQYF.